The T cell receptor (beta chain) described here comes from a study of T cell responses to AZD1222 COVID-19 vaccine. This CDR3 is 13 amino acids long. Measured with immunoSEQ multiplex PCR; TCRdb has only the in-frame clones, and not every one. The sample has 150,000 to 200,000 clones, 80% to 95% seen once; the top ten hold over 1%. On this clone: Antigen specificity is unknown.

General study results and limits: In a largely white British group with more females than males, clonal diversity was possibly underestimated. Baseline serology detected seropositivity in only a handful of AZD1222 recipients. Mapped onto spike, vaccine-associated CD4 TCRs spanned it and were dominant at 160-218 and 743-854. Sampling that yielded the repertoires occurred only after the peak T cell response.

This receptor was identified in an adult in good health. The sequences come from peripheral blood, collected on day 0 of AZD1222 vaccination. The J gene is TRBJ1-3, the V gene TRBV21-1. TRBV21-1 is tagged as a pseudogene. CDR3 region: CASSKIAGNTIYF. The CDR3 DNA reads as TGTGCCAGCAGCAAAATCGCTGGAAACACCATATATTTT.